The 15 T cell receptor beta chains presented below share a single source sample, sequenced in a study of cytomegalovirus exposure and HLA in healthy donors. Amplification used 60 Vbeta primers and 13 Jbeta primers. Sequencing was performed with immunoSEQ multiplex PCR; in TCRdb, only in-frame clones are kept and a portion is missing. The table lists tens of thousands of clones. The material sequenced was PBMCs. The source is a girl aged 10-17 years in good health and CMV-seropositive.

The chain combines TRBV13 with TRBJ1-4, with D tentatively TRBD1 (5 bases). The V gene's germline CDR1 is PRHDT and CDR2 FYEKMQ (reference sequence). The CDR3 is 12 amino acids. Trimming took off 8 bases at V and 4 bases at J, with 8 bases between the two ends. Here the CDR3 reads CASGAFNEKLFF. CDR3 in DNA: TGTGCCAGCGGGGCGTTTAATGAAAAACTGTTTTTT. The variable domain in full, with the rest retrieved from reference TRBV13 and TRBJ1-4, is AAGVIQSPRHLIKEKRETATLKCYPIPRHDTVYWYQQGPGQDPQFLISFYEKMQSDKGSIPDRFSAQQFSDYHSELNMSSLELGDSALYFCASGAFNEKLFFGSGTQLSVL.

The chain joins TRBV30 to TRBJ1-1; D not resolved. Germline CDR1 and CDR2: GTSNPN and SVGIG (reference sequence). V lost 3 bases and J 1 base, leaving 9 bases between the germline ends. The CDR3 is 13 amino acids. CDR3 region: CAWRRDKNTEAFF. The CDR3, as DNA: TGTGCCTGGAGGAGAGACAAGAACACTGAAGCTTTCTTT. Using reference TRBV30 and TRBJ1-1 for the parts outside the CDR3, the full variable domain is SQTIHQWPATLVQPVGSPLSLECTVEGTSNPNLYWYRQAAGRGLQLLFYSVGIGQISSEVPQNLSASRPQDRQFILSSKKLLLSDSGFYLCAWRRDKNTEAFFGQGTRLTVV.

This chain connects TRBV5-4 to TRBJ2-7, with 8 bases aligning to TRBD2. The germline V gene has CDR1 SGHNT and CDR2 YYREEE (reference sequence). V shed 2 bases, J shed 9 bases, and the junction held 13 bases outside the gene matches. This CDR3 is built from 15 residues. The CDR3 region is CASSFNLGTSTVQYF. The CDR3, as DNA: TGTGCCAGCAGCTTCAATCTGGGGACTAGTACAGTGCAGTACTTC.

This rearrangement joins TRBV28 to TRBJ2-7, with 8 nucleotides matching TRBD1. The junction had 10 bases not matched to a gene; V was cut back by 6 bases and J by 3 bases. The CDR3 length is 15 residues. Germline loops: CDR1 MDHEN, CDR2 SYDVKM. CDR3 DNA: TGTGCCAGCAGCTCCCCCGACAGGGGTGTCTACGAGCAGTACGTC. Translation: CASSSPDRGVYEQYV.

This sequence joins TRBV4-3 and TRBJ1-4, with D maybe TRBD1 (5 bases). Germline V gene lookup returns CDR1 LGHNA and CDR2 YSLEER. The CDR3 sequence is 15 residues long. The germline V and J ends were trimmed by 0 bases and 10 bases, with 15 bases remaining between them. In nucleotides, the CDR3 is TGCGCCAGCAGCCAAGAAGATGGACGGGGGTCAAAACTGTTTTTT. Translated, it gives CASSQEDGRGSKLFF.

V and J are TRBV5-1 and TRBJ1-2; D may be TRBD1 (5 bases). The V end was cut by 0 bases, the J end by 3 bases, with 9 bases between. CDR1 and CDR2 (germline): SGHRS, YFSETQ. This CDR3 spans 14 amino acids. CDR3 in amino acids: CASSLVGHDYGYTF. The CDR3 nucleotides read TGCGCCAGCAGCTTGGTCGGACACGACTATGGCTACACCTTC.

The CDR3 sequence: CASSFSFGETQYF. CDR3 in DNA: TGTGCCAGCAGCTTCTCTTTCGGAGAGACCCAGTACTTC. The chain has TRBV7-3 and TRBJ2-5; D gene unclear. Trimming took 3 bases from V and 4 from J, leaving 9 bases between them. Per the germline V gene, CDR1 is SGHTA and CDR2 is FQGTGA. The CDR3 totals 13 residues.

The chain has TRBV9 and TRBJ1-2; D is ambiguous. Germline loops: CDR1 SGDLS, CDR2 YYNGEE. CDR3 length: 14 residues. V was pared by 0 bases and J by 4 bases, with 10 bases between. In DNA, the CDR3 is TGTGCCAGCAGCGTAGGGACTCCCCTCTATGGCTACACCTTC. Its translation is CASSVGTPLYGYTF.

The chain recombines TRBV6-5 with TRBJ2-3; 7 nucleotides align to TRBD2. The germline CDR1 and CDR2 sequences are MNHEY and SVGAGI. The CDR3 extends over 15 amino acids. Trimming at V came to 5 bases and at J to 2 bases, leaving 7 bases not matched to a gene. CDR3 loop: CASSNWGGITDTQYF. The CDR3 DNA reads as TGTGCCAGCAGTAACTGGGGGGGGATCACAGATACGCAGTATTTT.

CDR3 DNA sequence: TGTGCCAGCGAAATGGGCGGGCAGGGGACCAATGGCTACACCTTC. It yields the protein CASEMGGQGTNGYTF. The genes are TRBV6-1 and TRBJ1-2, with D maybe TRBD1 (6 bases). Looked up from germline, CDR1 is MNHNS and CDR2 is SASEGT. Deletions cut 8 bases from V and 6 bases from J, with 22 bases between. This CDR3 region has 15 residues.

The genes are TRBV29-1 and TRBJ2-4, with TRBD2 identical over 8 bases. The trim removed 1 base at V and 8 bases at J, leaving 7 bases unmatched. Germline V gene data show CDR1 as SQVTM and CDR2 as ANQGSEA. The length of the CDR3 is 14 residues. CDR3 protein: CSVEVGGGRDIQYF. For the CDR3, the DNA is TGCAGCGTTGAAGTCGGGGGGGGCAGGGACATTCAGTACTTC.

The chain links TRBV9 to TRBJ2-7; TRBD1 might be the D (6 bases). Trimming cost V 0 bases and J 0 bases, with 10 bases left between them. Germline loops: CDR1 SGDLS, CDR2 YYNGEE. The CDR3 is made up of 15 amino acids. The chain's CDR3 is CASSVGPGASYEQYF. Written as DNA, the CDR3 is TGTGCCAGCAGCGTAGGGCCAGGGGCCTCCTACGAGCAGTACTTC.

The chain employs TRBV4-1 and TRBJ2-1, with D unclear. CDR3 length: 12 residues. Germline CDR1 MGHRA, CDR2 YSYEKL. Trimming removed 4 bases at V and 9 bases at J, with 10 bases between. Here the CDR3 reads CASSRTTGEQFF. Here the CDR3 DNA reads TGCGCCAGCAGCCGAACTACGGGTGAGCAGTTCTTC.

V gene TRBV6-1 combines with J gene TRBJ1-1; tentatively, D is TRBD1 (6 bases). CDR3 size: 14 residues. V lost 4 bases and J lost 1, with 10 bases in between. Germline V gives CDR1 MNHNS, CDR2 SASEGT. CDR3 DNA: TGTGCCAGCAGTGTCAGCAGGGGGAACACTGAAGCTTTCTTT. This sequence encodes CASSVSRGNTEAFF.

The V call is TRBV25-1, the J call TRBJ2-3, with D perhaps TRBD1 (5 bases). The ends were cut back, 6 bases at V and 0 bases at J, with 13 bases in the middle. The germline V gene has CDR1 MGHDK and CDR2 SYGVNS. This CDR3 is 15 amino acids long. The CDR3 reads CASSARRGSTDTQYF. For the CDR3, the DNA is TGTGCCAGCAGCGCACGAAGGGGAAGCACAGATACGCAGTATTTT.